The clone carrying this T cell receptor beta chain was observed at least ten times. No antigen is known for it. This entry comes from a study of T cells in Graves' hyperthyroidism and ophthalmopathy. General study results and limits: From stable hyperthyroidism, ophthalmopathy was set apart by a 13 V-J model. A median about 6.2 months before onset, the model predicted ophthalmopathy.

The source material, RNA transcripts, was used to amplify TCR beta CDR3 regions. Using the HTBI primer set, a first-round RT-PCR was run on the TCR CDR3. In TCRdb, the multiplex PCR reads were re-called with MiXCR into one record per CDR3 protein. The data show some 350,000 distinct CDR3 sequences, about a fifth seen once. The CDR3 totals 13 residues. Per the germline V gene, CDR1 is DFQATT and CDR2 is SNEGSKA (reference sequence). Trimming removed 6 bases at V and 1 base at J, with 12 bases between. Graves' hyperthyroidism without ophthalmopathy progression within 18 months was termed stable. The study based diagnoses on clinical symptoms, serum thyroxine and TRAb, thyroid ultrasound and orbital computed tomography.

Sequencing was performed on blood. The chain uses TRBV20-1 and TRBJ1-1; D unresolved. The clonotype originates from a woman aged 18-29 years with Graves' hyperthyroidism. The DNA for the CDR3 is TGCAGTGCCGCGAGTCTTCCGAACACTGAAGCTTTCTTT. Translated, it gives CSAASLPNTEAFF.